Listed below are T cell receptor beta chains from one sample, sequenced in a study of blood T cell repertoires in COVID-19. Profiling relied on immunoSEQ multiplex PCR, and the TCRdb table lists in-frame clones only, not all of them. This table holds hundreds of thousands of clones, about nine tenths found once. What was sequenced was PBMCs or T cells enriched from blood (not recorded which). The receptors here all came from a woman younger than 45 with acute COVID-19. Each CDR3 is given with its conserved first and last residue. The order of the fields is V gene, J gene, CDR3 protein.

v_call: TRBV5-5
j_call: TRBJ1-1
cdr3_aa: CASSLVQKGAEAFF

v_call: TRBV7-2
j_call: TRBJ2-1
cdr3_aa: CASSLATSGRHEQFF

v_call: TRBV19
j_call: TRBJ2-1
cdr3_aa: CASSFTGLGEQFF

v_call: TRBV7-9
j_call: TRBJ1-1
cdr3_aa: CASRDHRGTNTEAFF

v_call: TRBV7-2
j_call: TRBJ2-7
cdr3_aa: CASKHAGSYEQYF

v_call: TRBV18
j_call: TRBJ2-7
cdr3_aa: CASSPLTGNSLHEQYF

v_call: TRBV19
j_call: TRBJ2-3
cdr3_aa: CASSTLTSGRTDTQYF

v_call: TRBV19
j_call: TRBJ2-5
cdr3_aa: CASSATGVQETQYF

v_call: TRBV18
j_call: TRBJ2-1
cdr3_aa: CASSPPSPGLGNEQFF

v_call: TRBV4-3
j_call: TRBJ1-1
cdr3_aa: CASSQVYGGTEAFF

v_call: TRBV4-3
j_call: TRBJ1-5
cdr3_aa: CASSQGRRNQPQHF

v_call: TRBV27
j_call: TRBJ2-1
cdr3_aa: CASRGQGAFNEQFF

v_call: TRBV3-1/TRBV3-2
j_call: TRBJ1-3
cdr3_aa: CASSQEGGRYTIYF

v_call: TRBV5-5
j_call: TRBJ1-4
cdr3_aa: CASSTGTEDEKLFF

v_call: TRBV7-4
j_call: TRBJ1-6
cdr3_aa: CASSLEPYSPLHF

v_call: TRBV12-3/TRBV12-4
j_call: TRBJ1-5
cdr3_aa: CASSLGSHQPQHF

v_call: TRBV30
j_call: TRBJ1-1
cdr3_aa: CAWSGTRRGLFGEAFF

v_call: TRBV7-2
j_call: TRBJ2-7
cdr3_aa: CASSLASRNYEQYF

v_call: TRBV28
j_call: TRBJ2-5
cdr3_aa: CASSPPGQLTETQYF

v_call: TRBV5-6
j_call: TRBJ2-3
cdr3_aa: CASSLSLGRRDTQYF

v_call: TRBV28
j_call: TRBJ2-5
cdr3_aa: CASSSQSQQETQYF

v_call: TRBV19
j_call: TRBJ1-1
cdr3_aa: CATRDRGRGNTEAFF

v_call: TRBV29-1
j_call: TRBJ2-2
cdr3_aa: CSVEQTNTGELFF

v_call: TRBV28
j_call: TRBJ1-5
cdr3_aa: CASSRTGGRSNQPQHF

v_call: TRBV19
j_call: TRBJ1-1
cdr3_aa: CASSPVWGHEAFF

v_call: TRBV29-1
j_call: TRBJ1-2
cdr3_aa: CSVVAGANYGYTF

v_call: TRBV18
j_call: TRBJ1-1
cdr3_aa: CASQGGESHMNTEAFF

v_call: TRBV27
j_call: TRBJ1-2
cdr3_aa: CASSPRTGYGYTF

v_call: TRBV2
j_call: TRBJ1-3
cdr3_aa: CASRWTPEPGNTIYF

v_call: TRBV15
j_call: TRBJ1-2
cdr3_aa: CATSKDREQFYYGYTF

v_call: TRBV27
j_call: TRBJ2-1
cdr3_aa: CASFGLAGVNEQFF

v_call: TRBV27
j_call: TRBJ1-1
cdr3_aa: CASSLFSATMNTEAFF

v_call: TRBV7-7
j_call: TRBJ2-1
cdr3_aa: CASSAGTSRYNEQFF

v_call: TRBV7-3
j_call: TRBJ2-7
cdr3_aa: CASSVEGRYEQYF

v_call: TRBV5-6
j_call: TRBJ2-7
cdr3_aa: CASSYAGLAGHEQYF

v_call: TRBV10-3
j_call: TRBJ2-2
cdr3_aa: CAISDRNTGELFF

v_call: TRBV9
j_call: TRBJ1-6
cdr3_aa: CASSAGVGGLEPLHF

v_call: TRBV5-1
j_call: TRBJ1-4
cdr3_aa: CASSLAADRALFF